This TCR beta chain was documented in a study of T cell clonotyping in hematopoietic cell transplantation. A remark on this clone: Antigen specificity is unknown.

Study-wide results and caveats: After transplant, recipient diversity fell while pathologically expanded clonotypes grew through day 180. Without cell sorting, CD4 versus CD8 contributions remain unresolved.

Produced via immunoSEQ multiplex PCR; TCRdb's table is partial and in-frame only. The table lists under 45,000 clones, about 90% of them singletons. V lost 7 bases and J lost 5, with 12 bases in between. Per germline, CDR1 DFQATT and CDR2 SNEGSKA (reference sequence). This CDR3 is built from 11 residues. The sample comprised peripheral blood mononuclear cells. The V call is TRBV20-1, the J call TRBJ2-7; D might be TRBD1 (5 bases). This receptor was taken from a woman in her forties in good health. Some clones in this sample may be carry-over from other donors' samples. For the CDR3, the DNA is TGCAGTGGGCAGGGATACCACGAGCAGTACTTC. Translated, it gives CSGQGYHEQYF.